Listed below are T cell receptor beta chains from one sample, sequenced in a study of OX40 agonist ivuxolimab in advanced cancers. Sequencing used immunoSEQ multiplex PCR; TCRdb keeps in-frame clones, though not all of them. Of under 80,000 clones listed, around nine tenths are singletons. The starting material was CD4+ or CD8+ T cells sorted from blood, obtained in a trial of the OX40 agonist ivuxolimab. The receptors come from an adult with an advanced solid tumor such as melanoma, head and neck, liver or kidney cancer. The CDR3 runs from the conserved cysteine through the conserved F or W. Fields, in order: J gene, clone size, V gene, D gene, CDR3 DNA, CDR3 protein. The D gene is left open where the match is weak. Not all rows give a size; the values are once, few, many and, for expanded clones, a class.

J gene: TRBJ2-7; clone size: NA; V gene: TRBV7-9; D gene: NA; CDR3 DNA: TGTGCCAGCAGCTTAGAAAATATGGGGCTAACAGCTGGGGAGCAGTACTTC; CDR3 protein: CASSLENMGLTAGEQYF
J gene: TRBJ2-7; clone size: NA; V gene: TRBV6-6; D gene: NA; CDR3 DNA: TGTGCCAGCAGTTACGGAGGGGGGCGGGGGCAGTACTTC; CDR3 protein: CASSYGGGRGQYF
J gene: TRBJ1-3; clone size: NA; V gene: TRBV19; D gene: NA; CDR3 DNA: TGTGCCACAAAGTGGGCGGCTGGAAACACCATATATTTT; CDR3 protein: CATKWAAGNTIYF
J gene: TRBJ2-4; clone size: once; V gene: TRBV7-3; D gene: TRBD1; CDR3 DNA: TGTGCCAGCAGCTCGGGACAGAAAAACATTCAGTACTTC; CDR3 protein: CASSSGQKNIQYF
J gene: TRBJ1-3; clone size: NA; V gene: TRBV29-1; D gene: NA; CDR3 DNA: TGCAGCGTCCGAGAAACAGGGTCTGGAAACACCATATATTTT; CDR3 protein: CSVRETGSGNTIYF
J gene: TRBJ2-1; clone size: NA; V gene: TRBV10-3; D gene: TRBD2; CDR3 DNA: TGTGCCATCAGTGCTTATGGCGGGACTGGGCTAGCGGGAGTTAGTGGTGAGCAGTTCTTC; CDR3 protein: CAISAYGGTGLAGVSGEQFF
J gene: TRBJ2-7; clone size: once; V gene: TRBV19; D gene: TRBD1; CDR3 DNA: TGTGCCAGCCGGTCGGGACAGGGGGCGCAAGAGCAGTACTTC; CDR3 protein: CASRSGQGAQEQYF
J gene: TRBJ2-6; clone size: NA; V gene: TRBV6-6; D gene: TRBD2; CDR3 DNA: TGTGCCAGCGGGGGGGTGTCTGGGGCCAACGTCCTGACTTTC; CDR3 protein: CASGGVSGANVLTF
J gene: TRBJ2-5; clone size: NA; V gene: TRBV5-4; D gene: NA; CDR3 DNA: TGTGCCAGCAGCTTGAGTAGACGAGAGACCCAGTACTTC; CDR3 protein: CASSLSRRETQYF
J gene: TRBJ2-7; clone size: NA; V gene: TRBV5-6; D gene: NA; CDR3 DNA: TGTGCCAGCAGCTTGGTGGGGTCCCACTCCTACGAGCAGTACTTC; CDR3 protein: CASSLVGSHSYEQYF
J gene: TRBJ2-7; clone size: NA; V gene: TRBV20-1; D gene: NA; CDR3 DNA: TGCAGTGCCCTTAGGACTTACGAGCAGTACTTC; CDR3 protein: CSALRTYEQYF
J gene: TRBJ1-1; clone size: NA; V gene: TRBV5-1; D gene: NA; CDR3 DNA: TGCGCCAGCAGCGGGGACGCTTTAACTTTGGAAGCTTTCTTT; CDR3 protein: CASSGDALTLEAFF
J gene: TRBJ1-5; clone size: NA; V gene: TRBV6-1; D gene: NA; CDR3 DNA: TGTGCCAGCAGTGAAGCAAGCGGGAAGCATCAGCATTTT; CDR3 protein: CASSEASGKHQHF
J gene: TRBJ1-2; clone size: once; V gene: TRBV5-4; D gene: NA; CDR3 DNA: TGTGCCAGCAGCTTGAAGGCCGGGTTAAATGGCTACACCTTC; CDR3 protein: CASSLKAGLNGYTF
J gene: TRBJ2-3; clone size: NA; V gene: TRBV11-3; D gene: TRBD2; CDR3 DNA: TGTGCCAGCAGCTTAGCTTCCGGGACTAGCGGCACAGATACGCAGTATTTT; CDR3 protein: CASSLASGTSGTDTQYF
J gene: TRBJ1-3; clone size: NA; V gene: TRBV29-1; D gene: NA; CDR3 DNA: TGCAGCGTTGAATCGGGAGTTGGAAACACCATATATTTT; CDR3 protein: CSVESGVGNTIYF
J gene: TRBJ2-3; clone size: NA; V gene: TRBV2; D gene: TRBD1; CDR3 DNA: TGTGCCAGCAAGCTTCAGCCCGGGACAGTCACAGATACGCAGTATTTT; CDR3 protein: CASKLQPGTVTDTQYF
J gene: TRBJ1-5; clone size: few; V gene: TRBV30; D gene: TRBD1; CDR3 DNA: TGTGCCTGGAGTGCGACAGGGATGCAGCCCCAGCATTTT; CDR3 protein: CAWSATGMQPQHF
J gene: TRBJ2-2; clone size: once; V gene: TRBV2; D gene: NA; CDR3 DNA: TGTGCCAGCAGCATAAGACAGTCCGGGGAGCTGTTTTTT; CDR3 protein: CASSIRQSGELFF
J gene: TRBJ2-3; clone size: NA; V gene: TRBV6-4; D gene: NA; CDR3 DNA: TGTGCCAGCAGTGACGAGGGAGGAGATACGCAGTATTTT; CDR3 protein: CASSDEGGDTQYF
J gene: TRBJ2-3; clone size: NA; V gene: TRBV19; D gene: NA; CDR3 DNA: TGTGCCAGTAGTGGATTTAGTAGCACAGATACGCAGTATTTT; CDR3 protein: CASSGFSSTDTQYF
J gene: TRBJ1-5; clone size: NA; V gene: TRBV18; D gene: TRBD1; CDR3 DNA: TGTGCCAGCTCATCGGGGACAGGGTTTAGCAATCAGCCCCAGCATTTT; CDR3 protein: CASSSGTGFSNQPQHF
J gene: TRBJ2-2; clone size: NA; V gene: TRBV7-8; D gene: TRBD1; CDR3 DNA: TGTGCCAGCAGCTCCCGTTACGGGACAGGGGACACCGGGGAGCTGTTTTTT; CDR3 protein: CASSSRYGTGDTGELFF
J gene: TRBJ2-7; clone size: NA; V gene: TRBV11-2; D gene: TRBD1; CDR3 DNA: TGTGCCAGCAGCCCCTCCGGGACAGGCTACGAGCAGTACTTC; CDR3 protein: CASSPSGTGYEQYF
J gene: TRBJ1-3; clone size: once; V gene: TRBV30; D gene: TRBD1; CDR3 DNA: TGTGCCTGGAGTCACAGACAGGGTCTCTCTGGAAACACCATATATTTT; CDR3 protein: CAWSHRQGLSGNTIYF